The T cell receptor beta chain under discussion was sequenced for a study of T cell changes during pregnancy in multiple sclerosis. The CDR3 is 14 amino acids. Trimming took 1 base from V and 3 from J; bases not matched to a gene: 3. The germline V gene encodes CDR1 SGHNT and CDR2 YYREEE (reference sequence). Sequenced by immunoSEQ multiplex PCR; TCRdb stores in-frame clones only, minus some. The repertoire consists of just under 20,000 clones, with 70% to 90% occurring once and the leading ten covering 5.8%. The clonotype originates from a female donor in good health, enrolled as a control in a pregnancy study. The sample in question was CD8+ T cells from peripheral blood mononuclear cells, obtained in the third trimester of pregnancy. The rearrangement links TRBV5-4 to TRBJ1-2; 7 bases are shared with TRBD1. CDR3 region: CASSLWGTDYGYTF. DNA of the CDR3: TGTGCCAGCAGCTTGTGGGGGACAGACTATGGCTACACCTTC.